This TCR beta chain was obtained from a study of T cells in Graves' hyperthyroidism and ophthalmopathy. On this clonotype itself: Its antigen is unidentified.

From germline, CDR1 is SGHAT and CDR2 FQNNGV. V was pared by 6 bases and J by 10 bases, with 10 bases of the junction left unmatched. The CDR3 loop spans 15 amino acids. Study-wide points: From stable hyperthyroidism, ophthalmopathy was set apart by a 13 V-J model. Ophthalmopathy prediction by the model preceded onset by a median about 6.3 months. Blood samples included most of the expanded thyroid clonotypes exceeding 0.001.

TCR beta CDR3 regions were amplified from RNA. HTBI primers were employed in a first-round RT-PCR of the TCR CDR3. TCRdb reprocessed the multiplex PCR reads via MiXCR and lists one record per CDR3 protein. The sample includes about 24,000 distinct CDR3 sequences, 45% to 50% of them seen just once. Hyperthyroidism had been newly diagnosed in patients aged 18 to 65, and its duration was under 2 months. The clonotype originates from a woman aged 35 to 49 with Graves' hyperthyroidism that later progressed to Graves' ophthalmopathy. Sequencing was carried out using blood. This sequence joins TRBV11-2 and TRBJ1-6; 9 bases map to TRBD1. The CDR3 reads CASSSGTGLVSPLHF. The CDR3, as DNA: TGTGCCAGCAGTTCCGGGACAGGGCTAGTCTCACCCCTCCACTTT.